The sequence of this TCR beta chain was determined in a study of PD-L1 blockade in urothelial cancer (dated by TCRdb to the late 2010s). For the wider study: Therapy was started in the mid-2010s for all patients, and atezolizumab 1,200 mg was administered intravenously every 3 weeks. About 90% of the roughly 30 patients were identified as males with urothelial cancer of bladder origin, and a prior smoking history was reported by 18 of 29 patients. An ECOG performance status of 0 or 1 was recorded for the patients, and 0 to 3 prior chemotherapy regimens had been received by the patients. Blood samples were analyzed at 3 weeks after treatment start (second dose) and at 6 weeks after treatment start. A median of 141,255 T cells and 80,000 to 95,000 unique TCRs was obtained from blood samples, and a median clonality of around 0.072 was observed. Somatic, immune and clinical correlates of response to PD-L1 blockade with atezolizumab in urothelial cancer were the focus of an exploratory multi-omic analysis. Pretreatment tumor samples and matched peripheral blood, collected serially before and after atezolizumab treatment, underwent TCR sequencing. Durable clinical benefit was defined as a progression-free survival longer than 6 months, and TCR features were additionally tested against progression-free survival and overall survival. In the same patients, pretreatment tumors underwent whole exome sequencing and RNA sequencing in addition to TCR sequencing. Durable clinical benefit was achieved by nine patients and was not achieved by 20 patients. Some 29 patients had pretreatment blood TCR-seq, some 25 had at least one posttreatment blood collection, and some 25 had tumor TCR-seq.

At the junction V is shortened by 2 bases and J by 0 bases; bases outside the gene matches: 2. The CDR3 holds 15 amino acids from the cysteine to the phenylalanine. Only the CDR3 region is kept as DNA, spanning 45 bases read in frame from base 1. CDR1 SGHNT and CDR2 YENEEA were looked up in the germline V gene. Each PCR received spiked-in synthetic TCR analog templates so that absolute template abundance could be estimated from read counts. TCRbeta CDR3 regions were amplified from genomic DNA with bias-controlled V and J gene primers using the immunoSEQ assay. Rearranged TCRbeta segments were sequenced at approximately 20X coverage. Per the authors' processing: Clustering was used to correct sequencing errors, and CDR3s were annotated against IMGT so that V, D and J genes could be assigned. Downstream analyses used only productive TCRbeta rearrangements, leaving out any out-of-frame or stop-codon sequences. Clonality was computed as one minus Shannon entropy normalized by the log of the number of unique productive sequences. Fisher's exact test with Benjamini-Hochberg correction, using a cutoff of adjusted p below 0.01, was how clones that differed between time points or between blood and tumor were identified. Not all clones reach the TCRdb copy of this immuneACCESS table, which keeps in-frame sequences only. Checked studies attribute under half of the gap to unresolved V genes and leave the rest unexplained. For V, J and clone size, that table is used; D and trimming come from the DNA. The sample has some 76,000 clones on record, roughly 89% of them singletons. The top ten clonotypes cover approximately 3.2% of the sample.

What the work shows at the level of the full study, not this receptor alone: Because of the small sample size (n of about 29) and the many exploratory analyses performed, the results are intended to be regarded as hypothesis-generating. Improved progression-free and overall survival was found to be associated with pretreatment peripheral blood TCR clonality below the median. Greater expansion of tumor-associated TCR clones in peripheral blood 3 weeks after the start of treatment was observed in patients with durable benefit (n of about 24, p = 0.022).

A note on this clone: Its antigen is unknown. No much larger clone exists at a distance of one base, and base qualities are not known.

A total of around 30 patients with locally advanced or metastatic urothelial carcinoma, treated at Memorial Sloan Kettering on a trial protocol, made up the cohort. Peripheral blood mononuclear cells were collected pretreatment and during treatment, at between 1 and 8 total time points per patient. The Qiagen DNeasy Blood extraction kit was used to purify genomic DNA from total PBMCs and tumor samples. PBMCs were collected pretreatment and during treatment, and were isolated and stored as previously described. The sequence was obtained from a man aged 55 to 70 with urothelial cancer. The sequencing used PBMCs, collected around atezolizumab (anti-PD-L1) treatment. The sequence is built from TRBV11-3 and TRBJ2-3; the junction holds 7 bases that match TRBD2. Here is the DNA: TGTGCCAGCAGCTTAACTAGCGTGAGCACAGATACGCAGTATTTT. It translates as CASSLTSVSTDTQYF.